What follows are 8 T cell receptor beta chains derived from one specimen sequenced in a study of CD8 T cells in Susac syndrome. After extraction with the RNeasy kit, about 0.5 to 1 ug of the RNA was reverse transcribed using random hexamers. TCRdb independently ran MiXCR on the immunoSEQ multiplex PCR reads; one entry per CDR3 protein. The repertoire holds roughly 130,000 distinct CDR3 sequences, more than 90% seen once, with 0.12% in the top ten. Sequencing used CD4+ T cells from PBMCs. The receptors derive from a human donor in good health.

The count of this clonotype is one. The rearrangement joins TRBV11-2 to TRBJ1-2; no definite D call. The V gene's germline CDR1 is SGHAT and CDR2 FQNNGV. The V end lost 3 bases, the J end lost 1 base, and 6 bases lay between the germline ends. This CDR3 comprises 13 residues. For the CDR3, the DNA is TGTGCCAGCAGCTTCAACGATAACTATGGCTACACCTTC. It encodes CASSFNDNYGYTF.

This sequence joins TRBV6-6 and TRBJ2-6; 7 bases match TRBD1. J gave up 1 base and V 6 bases, and 6 bases lay outside the gene matches. CDR1 is MNHNY, CDR2 SVGAGI, per germline (reference sequence). CDR3 size: 16 residues. The CDR3 is CASRRTGRSGANVLTF. In DNA, the CDR3 is TGTGCCAGCAGGCGGACAGGTCGGTCTGGGGCCAACGTCCTGACTTTC.

The genes are TRBV5-4 and TRBJ2-1, with D perhaps TRBD2 (5 bases). Germline V CDR1 and CDR2: SGHNT, YYREEE (reference sequence). CDR3 length equals 13 residues. Trimming stripped 3 bases from V and 8 bases from J, with 12 bases between. The CDR3 DNA follows: TGTGCCAGCAGCTCGGACCCCGGGGATGAGCAGTTCTTC. This sequence encodes CASSSDPGDEQFF.

The CDR3 reads CASSRDRGYGYTF. The DNA of the CDR3 is TGTGCCAGCAGCCGGGACAGGGGGTATGGCTACACCTTC. The chain couples TRBV14 to TRBJ1-2, with 11 nucleotides matching TRBD1. The length of the CDR3 is 13 residues. CDR1 and CDR2 (germline): SGHDN, FVKESK. After removal of 4 bases from V and 5 bases from J, the junction contained 0 bases not matched to a gene.

The chain couples TRBV24-1 to TRBJ2-5, with TRBD1 as a possible D gene (6 bases). V was pared by 6 bases and J by 5 bases, with 21 bases between. The CDR3 covers 16 residues. Germline V gene data show CDR1 as KGHDR and CDR2 as SFDVKD. This chain's CDR3 is CATSYRDTFGRETQYF. The CDR3, as DNA: TGTGCCACCAGTTACCGGGACACCTTTGGACGGGAGACCCAGTACTTC.

A single count supports this clonotype. This chain connects TRBV29-1 to TRBJ2-2; the D gene is possibly TRBD1 (6 bases). Trimming removed 8 bases from V and 7 bases from J, with 20 bases in between. Germline V gene lookup returns CDR1 SQVTM and CDR2 ANQGSEA. The CDR3 runs to 14 residues. The CDR3, as DNA: TGCAGCATCCTTAGGGGACAAGAGAACGGGGAGCTGTTTTTT. Its translation: CSILRGQENGELFF.

This chain connects TRBV20-1 to TRBJ2-7; no reliable D call. The CDR3 has 11 residues. Trimming stripped 5 bases from V and 3 bases from J, with 8 bases between. Germline V gene sequence: CDR1 DFQATT, CDR2 SNEGSKA (reference sequence). The CDR3 spells CSARTHYEQYF. The CDR3 DNA reads TGCAGTGCTCGAACTCACTACGAGCAGTACTTC.

This clonotype came up once. The rearrangement joins TRBV7-9 to TRBJ2-3; D might be TRBD1 (5 bases). CDR3 length: 12 residues. Germline V lookup: CDR1 SEHNR, CDR2 FQNEAQ (reference sequence). The V gene lost 5 bases and the J gene lost 10 bases, with 13 bases spanning the gap. CDR3: CASSPDRNPQYF. In nucleotides, the CDR3 is TGTGCCAGCAGCCCAGACAGAAATCCGCAGTATTTT.